This T cell receptor beta chain was found in a study of blood T cell repertoires in COVID-19. Study background: The origin of the acute and convalescent COVID-19 samples was the United States, Italy and Spain. PBMCs, B-cell-depleted T cells, or T cells were the source of the cDNA or gDNA that made up the material.

Trimming left V 4 bases short and J 6 bases short, with 22 bases between. Germline V gives CDR1 LGHNA, CDR2 YSLEER. This CDR3 spans 17 amino acids. In the original analysis: Reference gene primer amplification gave estimated nucleated cell counts. Sequencing was performed with immunoSEQ multiplex PCR; in TCRdb, only in-frame clones are kept and a portion is missing. That table is the source of V, J and clone size, and D and trimming were worked out from the DNA. The table shows a few hundred thousand clones, with roughly 82% occurring only once. This receptor was taken from a woman between 50 and 59 years old with acute or convalescent COVID-19. J is TRBJ1-3 and V is TRBV4-3; D gene unclear. The sample taken for sequencing was peripheral blood. CDR3 DNA: TGCGCCAGCAGCCTCGGCTTAGCGGTGGGATTAGCAAACACCATATATTTT. Amino acid sequence: CASSLGLAVGLANTIYF.